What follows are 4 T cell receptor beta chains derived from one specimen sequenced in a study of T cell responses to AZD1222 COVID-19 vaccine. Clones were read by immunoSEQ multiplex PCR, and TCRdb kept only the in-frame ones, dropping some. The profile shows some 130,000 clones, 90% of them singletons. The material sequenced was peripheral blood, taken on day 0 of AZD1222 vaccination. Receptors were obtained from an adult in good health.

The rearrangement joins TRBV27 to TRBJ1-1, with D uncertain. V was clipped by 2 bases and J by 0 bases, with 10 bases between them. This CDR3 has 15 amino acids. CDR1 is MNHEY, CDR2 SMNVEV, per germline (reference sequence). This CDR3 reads CASSLLTGVNTEAFF. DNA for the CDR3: TGTGCCAGCAGTTTACTTACCGGGGTGAACACTGAAGCTTTCTTT.

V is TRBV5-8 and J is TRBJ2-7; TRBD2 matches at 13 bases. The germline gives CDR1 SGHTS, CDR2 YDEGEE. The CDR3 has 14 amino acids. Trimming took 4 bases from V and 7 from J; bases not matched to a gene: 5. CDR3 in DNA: TGTGCCAGCAGCCTGGGACTAGCGGGAAAAGAGCAGTACTTC. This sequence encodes CASSLGLAGKEQYF.

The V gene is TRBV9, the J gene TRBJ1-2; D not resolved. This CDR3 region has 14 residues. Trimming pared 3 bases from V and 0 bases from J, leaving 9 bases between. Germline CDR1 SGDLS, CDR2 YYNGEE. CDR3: CASSGAKSNYGYTF. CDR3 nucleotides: TGTGCCAGCAGCGGGGCGAAGTCTAACTATGGCTACACCTTC.

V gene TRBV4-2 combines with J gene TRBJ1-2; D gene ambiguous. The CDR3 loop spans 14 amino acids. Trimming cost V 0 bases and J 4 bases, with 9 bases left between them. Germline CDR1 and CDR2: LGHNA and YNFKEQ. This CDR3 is CASSQDGRVYGYTF. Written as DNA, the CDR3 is TGTGCCAGCAGCCAAGATGGGCGGGTCTATGGCTACACCTTC.